The sequence of this TCR beta chain was determined in a study of early T cells in non-severe SARS-CoV-2 infection. Across the whole study: Sequenced bulk RNA came from whole blood that was unsorted, and chains were unpaired. Study-wide results and limits: Database matching using VDJdb favored anti-spike CD8 responses, with private and CD4 specificities left missing.

Unique molecular identifiers (one per individual cDNA molecule) were attached. TCRdb redid the calling of the 5' RACE reads with MiXCR, one entry per CDR3 protein. In the table there are about 33,000 distinct CDR3 sequences, 5% to 6% of which are singletons. This clonotype was found many times. Its target is not known. This CDR3 region has 14 residues. Germline CDR1 is SGHVS and CDR2 is FQNEAQ. V dropped 3 bases and J dropped 4 bases, with 11 bases sitting between them. This sequence joins TRBV7-8 and TRBJ2-3; possibly TRBD2 for D (5 bases). The specimen was whole blood. The receptor was isolated from an adult who was a healthcare worker with PCR-confirmed SARS-CoV-2 infection or an uninfected control (not recorded which). CDR3 loop: CASSLQEVADTQYF. Here the CDR3 DNA reads TGTGCCAGCAGCTTGCAGGAGGTTGCAGATACGCAGTATTTT. Filled out from reference TRBV7-8 and TRBJ2-3, the complete variable domain reads GAGVSQSPRYKVAKRGQDVALRCDPISGHVSLFWYQQALGQGPEFLTYFQNEAQLDKSGLPSDRFFAERPEGSVSTLKIQRTQQEDSAVYLCASSLQEVADTQYFGPGTRLTVL.